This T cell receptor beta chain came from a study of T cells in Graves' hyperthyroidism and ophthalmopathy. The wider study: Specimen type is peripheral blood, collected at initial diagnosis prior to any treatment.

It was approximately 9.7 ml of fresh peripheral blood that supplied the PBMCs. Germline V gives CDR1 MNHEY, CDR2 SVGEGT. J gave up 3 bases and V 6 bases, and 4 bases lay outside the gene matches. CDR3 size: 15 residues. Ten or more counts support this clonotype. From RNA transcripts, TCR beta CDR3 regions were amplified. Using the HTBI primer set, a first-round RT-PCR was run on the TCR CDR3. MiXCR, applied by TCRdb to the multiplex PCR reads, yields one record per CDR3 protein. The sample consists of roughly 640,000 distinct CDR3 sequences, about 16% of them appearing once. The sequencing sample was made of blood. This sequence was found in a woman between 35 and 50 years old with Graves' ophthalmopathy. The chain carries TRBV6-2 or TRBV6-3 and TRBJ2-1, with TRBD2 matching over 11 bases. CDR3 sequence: CASRKTSGSYNEQFF. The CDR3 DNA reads TGTGCCAGCAGAAAAACTAGCGGGAGCTACAATGAGCAGTTCTTC.